The entry that follows covers one TCR beta chain sequence. Seattle participants joined during active infection and were tracked over time. The record originates from a study of blood T cell repertoires in COVID-19. Study context: Both acute and convalescent COVID-19 samples were obtained from the United States, Italy and Spain. Sources were T cells, B-cell-depleted T cells, or PBMCs; the material itself was cDNA or gDNA.

CDR1 SGDLS and CDR2 YYNGEE come from the germline V gene. Trimming left V 4 bases short and J 6 bases short, with 17 bases between. This CDR3 has 14 amino acids. Original analysis: Reference gene primer amplification gave estimated nucleated cell counts. Libraries were prepared by immunoSEQ multiplex PCR; TCRdb keeps only in-frame clonotypes and omits some of them. Clone size and the V and J calls come from that table; the DNA yielded D and trimming. This table has approximately 530,000 clones, 70% to 90% appearing once. This TCR was sampled from a woman between 45 and 65 years old with COVID-19, enrolled during active disease. The sample taken for sequencing was peripheral blood. J is TRBJ2-7 and V is TRBV9; the D gene is possibly TRBD1 (6 bases). CDR3 amino acids: CASSLRDKFGEQYF. DNA for the CDR3: TGTGCCAGCAGCCTCCGGGACAAGTTTGGCGAGCAGTACTTC.